This is a list of T cell receptor beta chains from one sample in a study of Graves' ophthalmopathy and Graves' hyperthyroidism. TCRdb re-derived calls from the multiplex PCR reads in MiXCR, one entry per CDR3 protein. Of 200,000 to 250,000 distinct CDR3 sequences in the sample, 20% to 25% were seen once. The specimen was peripheral blood. These receptors were taken from a woman aged 45-65 years with Graves' ophthalmopathy. CDR3s include the opening cysteine and the closing phenylalanine or tryptophan. The D gene is left open where the match is weak. Not all rows give a size; the values are once, few, many and, for expanded clones, a class.

D gene | J gene | V gene | clone size | CDR3 DNA | CDR3 protein
TRBD1 | TRBJ2-7 | TRBV10-3 | many | TGTGCCATCAGTAGTGGACAGGCCTACGAGCAGTACTTC | CAISSGQAYEQYF
TRBD2 | TRBJ2-2 | TRBV19 | - | TGTGCCAGTAGTCTCCTTAGCGGGAGGACGAACACCGGGGAGCTGTTTTTT | CASSLLSGRTNTGELFF
TRBD1 | TRBJ2-7 | TRBV5-1 | many | TGCGCCAGCAGGAGGACAGGGGGTGTCGGGAGTGGCGAGCAGTACTTC | CASRRTGGVGSGEQYF
- | TRBJ1-6 | TRBV28 | - | TGTGCCAGCAGTTTCAGTCGTCGGAATAATTCACCCCTCCACTTT | CASSFSRRNNSPLHF
- | TRBJ1-2 | TRBV19 | many | TGTGCCAGACTTCCCGCCCGGGTTAATGGCTACACCTTC | CARLPARVNGYTF
- | TRBJ2-2 | TRBV29-1 | - | TGCAGCGTTGACGGGGACACCGGGGAGCCGTTTTTT | CSVDGDTGEPFF
- | TRBJ2-7 | TRBV29-1 | few | TGCAGCGTTGAAGATGTGGGCGGAAAGAGCTCCTACGAGCAGTACTTC | CSVEDVGGKSSYEQYF
- | TRBJ1-5 | TRBV18 | - | TGTGCCAGCTCATCAGTTGGTCAGCCCCAGCATTTT | CASSSVGQPQHF
- | TRBJ1-3 | TRBV12-3/TRBV12-4 | many | TGTGCCAGCAGCCCACGGCGCGACACCATATATTTT | CASSPRRDTIYF
- | TRBJ2-7 | TRBV13 | many | TGTGCCAGCAAGGCGAGACTAGAGCCCAACGAGCAGTACTTC | CASKARLEPNEQYF
TRBD1 | TRBJ1-3 | TRBV19 | few | TGTGCCAGTGGGACAGTCTCTGGAAACACCATATATTTT | CASGTVSGNTIYF
- | TRBJ1-1 | TRBV2 | many | TGTGCCAGCAGTCATGGGACGGCTATGAACACTGAAGCTTTCTTT | CASSHGTAMNTEAFF
TRBD1 | TRBJ2-7 | TRBV12-3/TRBV12-4 | many | TGTGCCAGCAGGCCTGAGGGACAGACCTACGAGCAGTACTTC | CASRPEGQTYEQYF
- | TRBJ1-5 | TRBV7-2 | many | TGTGCCAGCAGCCGTAAGGGGATCCAGCCCCAGCATTTT | CASSRKGIQPQHF
TRBD1 | TRBJ2-7 | TRBV10-3 | - | TGTGCCAGCGGACAGGGGGCCACCTACGAGCAGTACTTC | CASGQGATYEQYF
TRBD2 | TRBJ2-2 | TRBV19 | - | TGTGCCAGTAGTCTAGCGGGGGGCTTGGCCGGGGAGCTGTTTTTT | CASSLAGGLAGELFF
- | TRBJ1-5 | TRBV6-1 | many | TGTGCCAGTAGGGTCTCAGGGGAGCGGCCCCAGCATTTT | CASRVSGERPQHF
TRBD1 | TRBJ1-6 | TRBV12-3/TRBV12-4 | many | TGTGCCAGCAGTTTGACAGGGTTACGTTCACCCCTCCACTTT | CASSLTGLRSPLHF
TRBD2 | TRBJ2-7 | TRBV19 | many | TGTGCCAGTAGTATTTCCCAGCGGGGCACCTACGAGCAGTACTTC | CASSISQRGTYEQYF
- | TRBJ2-7 | TRBV12-3/TRBV12-4 | few | TGTGCCAGCAGTTCCCGGCGGGGTAGCGACTACGAGCAGTACTTC | CASSSRRGSDYEQYF
- | TRBJ1-1 | TRBV20-1 | many | TGCAGTGCTAGAGATCCAGCAGGGACCACTGAAGCTTTCTTT | CSARDPAGTTEAFF
TRBD2 | TRBJ2-3 | TRBV6-4 | few | TGTGCCAGCAGGGGGACTAGCAGGGGGAGTGGAGATACGCAGTATTTT | CASRGTSRGSGDTQYF
- | TRBJ1-2 | TRBV19 | many | TGTGCCAGTAGTATCGACATCACCAGACAGGTACCTGGCTACACCTTC | CASSIDITRQVPGYTF
- | TRBJ2-5 | TRBV12-3/TRBV12-4 | - | TGTGCCAGCAGTTTCCAAGGGTTTGAGACCCAGTACTTC | CASSFQGFETQYF
TRBD2 | TRBJ2-7 | TRBV19 | many | TGTGCCAGTAGGCCTAGCGGGGCCTACGAGCAGTACTTC | CASRPSGAYEQYF
TRBD1 | TRBJ1-2 | TRBV6-1 | - | TGTGCCAGCAGTGAACATGGGACAGGACGGGGCTACACCTTC | CASSEHGTGRGYTF
- | TRBJ2-7 | TRBV11-2 | many | TGTGCCAGCGGGGAGTGGGTAGCGAGCTCCTACGAGCAGTACTTC | CASGEWVASSYEQYF
TRBD1 | TRBJ2-1 | TRBV6-1 | many | TGTGCCAGCAGTGAGGGGAACAGGGGCTACAATGAGCAGTTCTTC | CASSEGNRGYNEQFF
TRBD2 | TRBJ2-7 | TRBV7-8 | many | TGTGCCAGCAGCTTAGGGTGGGGGACTAGAGGGGAGCAGTACTTC | CASSLGWGTRGEQYF
- | TRBJ1-5 | TRBV16 | few | TGTGCCAGCAGCGGGACCATCAATCAGCCCCAGCATTTT | CASSGTINQPQHF
- | TRBJ1-2 | TRBV19 | many | TGTGCCAGTAGTATAGACAGGATTCTCTATGGCTACACCTTC | CASSIDRILYGYTF
TRBD1 | TRBJ1-2 | TRBV28 | many | TGTGCCAGCAGCCCCGGGACAGGCTATGGCTACACCTTC | CASSPGTGYGYTF
- | TRBJ2-5 | TRBV6-5 | many | TGTGCCAGCAGTTACGTCCTAGACGGGGAGACCCAGTACTTC | CASSYVLDGETQYF
- | TRBJ2-7 | TRBV6-1 | - | TGTGCCAGCAGGCGCATAAGGGGAGCGAAAGAGCAGTACTTC | CASRRIRGAKEQYF
TRBD2 | TRBJ2-7 | TRBV7-2 | many | TGTGCCAGCAGCTCGACCGGGACTAGCGATTACGAGCAGTACTTC | CASSSTGTSDYEQYF
- | TRBJ1-5 | TRBV19 | many | TGTGCCAGTAGTATGGGCCTCGACGGGCAGCCCCAGCATTTT | CASSMGLDGQPQHF
TRBD2 | TRBJ2-2 | TRBV2 | many | TGTGCCAGCAGTGAACCTAGCGGGGGGAACGGGGAGCTGTTTTTT | CASSEPSGGNGELFF
- | TRBJ2-5 | TRBV11-2 | many | TGTGCCAGCAGCTTAGACCGGGGTCAGACCCAGTACTTC | CASSLDRGQTQYF
TRBD2 | TRBJ2-5 | TRBV29-1 | many | TGCAGCGTTGCGGATATAGCGGGAGGGAATGAGACCCAGTACTTC | CSVADIAGGNETQYF
- | TRBJ1-2 | TRBV6-1 | many | TGTGCCAAAGGGAGTCGAGAATATGGCTACACCTTC | CAKGSREYGYTF
TRBD2 | TRBJ2-2 | TRBV5-1 | - | TGCGCCAGCCCGAAGCGGGAGCGTACCACCGGGGAGCTGTTTTTT | CASPKRERTTGELFF
TRBD1 | TRBJ1-2 | TRBV4-2 | - | TGTGCCAGCAGCCAAGGGGACAGTAGAGGCTACACCTTC | CASSQGDSRGYTF
- | TRBJ1-2 | TRBV6-2/TRBV6-3 | - | TGTGCCAGCAGCCCGTCTCGTTTTGGGTATGGCTACACCTTC | CASSPSRFGYGYTF
TRBD1 | TRBJ2-7 | TRBV2 | few | TGTGCCAGCAGGGGGGACAGCCACTACGAGCAGTACTTC | CASRGDSHYEQYF
- | TRBJ1-2 | TRBV9 | - | TGTGCCAGCAGCGATCGGACAGCTGCTAACTATGGCTACACCTTC | CASSDRTAANYGYTF
- | TRBJ1-3 | TRBV19 | many | TGTGCCAGTACTGGGACCTCTGGAAACACCATATATTTT | CASTGTSGNTIYF
- | TRBJ2-7 | TRBV20-1 | many | TGCAGTGCTAGTAGCCTAGCGATAGGCGAGCAGTACTTC | CSASSLAIGEQYF
TRBD1 | TRBJ2-5 | TRBV11-2 | few | TGTGCCAGCAGCTTATGGGGCCGGGACAGGCGACACCAAGAGACCCAGTACTTC | CASSLWGRDRRHQETQYF
TRBD1 | TRBJ1-1 | TRBV5-4 | - | TGTGCCAGCAGCTCCCCGAAGAAGGACAGGGCGGCTGAAGCTTTCTTT | CASSSPKKDRAAEAFF
- | TRBJ1-1 | TRBV28 | many | TGTGCCAGCAGTTTAAGTTACGGGGTCGGTCGTTGGGCTTTCTTT | CASSLSYGVGRWAFF